This T cell receptor beta chain was found in a study of regulatory T cells in long-lasting Graves disease. Study in general: Graves' patients (newly diagnosed) had been on antithyroid drugs under 3 months.

Broader study findings: Samples came from peripheral blood alone, without thyroid tissue. Patients with persistent disease showed a bias toward TRBV28, TRBJ1-2 and TRBJ2-5.

CDR3-region Arm-PCR and iRepertoire HTBI primers produced the TCR beta libraries. MiXCR, applied by TCRdb to the multiplex PCR reads, yields one record per CDR3 protein. Here the sample spans 300,000 to 450,000 distinct CDR3 sequences, roughly 16% being singletons. CDR3 size: 12 residues. The ends were cut back, 6 bases at V and 9 bases at J, with 13 bases in the middle. Germline CDR1 reads SGDLS; CDR2 reads YYNGEE. As to this clonotype: Its antigen is as yet unknown.

The time point was: newly diagnosed GD, antithyroid drugs for less than 3 months. The authors made the TCR library using RNA they extracted from PBMCs. Patients with Graves' disease were diagnosed by American Thyroid Association guidelines. The clonotype comes from a female donor with Graves disease. This specimen consisted of peripheral blood mononuclear cells (PBMCs), obtained at new diagnosis, from a patient treated with antithyroid drugs. V is TRBV9 and J is TRBJ2-1, with D possibly matching TRBD2 (5 bases). The CDR3 loop reads CASNGREIEQFF. The DNA for the CDR3 is TGTGCCAGCAATGGTAGGGAGATTGAGCAGTTCTTC.